Listed below are T cell receptor beta chains from one sample, sequenced in a study of blood T cell repertoires in COVID-19. Using immunoSEQ multiplex PCR, the repertoire was profiled, and TCRdb retains in-frame clones only, with some absent. Found here are 130,000 to 150,000 clones, approximately 81% of them singletons; the top ten hold roughly 2.6%. The specimen sequenced was peripheral blood. These receptors were obtained from a human donor with acute or convalescent COVID-19. The donor label of this sample is uncertain. The CDR3 runs from the conserved cysteine through the conserved F or W. Fields, in order: CDR3 protein, CDR3 DNA, J gene, clone size, D gene, V gene. D genes are given only for firm matches. Where a row states a size, it is once, few, many or the class of an expanded clone; other rows omit it.

CDR3aa: CASSLDRGDTQYF
CDR3nt: TGTGCCAGCAGCTTAGATCGAGGAGATACGCAGTATTTT
j_gene: TRBJ2-3
abundance: few
d_gene: NA
v_gene: TRBV11-2

CDR3aa: CASSPWDRRNTEAFF
CDR3nt: TGTGCCAGCAGCCCCTGGGACAGGAGGAACACTGAAGCTTTCTTT
j_gene: TRBJ1-1
abundance: NA
d_gene: TRBD1
v_gene: TRBV3-1/TRBV3-2

CDR3aa: CSVEVNLGGGGELFF
CDR3nt: TGCAGCGTTGAAGTCAACCTCGGGGGTGGCGGGGAGCTGTTTTTT
j_gene: TRBJ2-2
abundance: NA
d_gene: NA
v_gene: TRBV29-1

CDR3aa: CASTYRVPIPAYEQYF
CDR3nt: TGTGCCAGCACCTACAGGGTACCCATTCCCGCCTACGAGCAGTACTTC
j_gene: TRBJ2-7
abundance: NA
d_gene: NA
v_gene: TRBV5-6

CDR3aa: CASSSTGSGTFSYNEQFF
CDR3nt: TGTGCCAGCAGCTCCACAGGGTCGGGCACCTTCTCCTACAATGAGCAGTTCTTC
j_gene: TRBJ2-1
abundance: NA
d_gene: NA
v_gene: TRBV7-8

CDR3aa: CASSMEGGPHNEQFF
CDR3nt: TGTGCCAGTAGTATGGAGGGGGGGCCCCACAATGAGCAGTTCTTC
j_gene: TRBJ2-1
abundance: NA
d_gene: NA
v_gene: TRBV19

CDR3aa: CASSLNRLDQPQHF
CDR3nt: TGTGCCAGCAGCTTAAATCGGTTGGATCAGCCCCAGCATTTT
j_gene: TRBJ1-5
abundance: NA
d_gene: NA
v_gene: TRBV11-2

CDR3aa: CASSADSPRTQYF
CDR3nt: TGTGCCAGCAGCGCAGACTCACCTAGGACCCAGTACTTC
j_gene: TRBJ2-5
abundance: NA
d_gene: NA
v_gene: TRBV9

CDR3aa: CASSQVDSYQQFF
CDR3nt: TGTGCCAGCAGCCAAGTTGACTCGTATCAGCAGTTCTTC
j_gene: TRBJ2-1
abundance: NA
d_gene: NA
v_gene: TRBV3-1/TRBV3-2

CDR3aa: CAISALTGTDAFF
CDR3nt: TGTGCCATCAGTGCCCTGACAGGGACTGACGCTTTCTTT
j_gene: TRBJ1-1
abundance: NA
d_gene: TRBD1
v_gene: TRBV10-3

CDR3aa: CASSHPGQGASQPQHF
CDR3nt: TGTGCCAGCAGTCATCCGGGACAGGGGGCTAGCCAGCCCCAGCATTTT
j_gene: TRBJ1-5
abundance: NA
d_gene: TRBD1
v_gene: TRBV6-2/TRBV6-3

CDR3aa: CASEQGSVGTQHF
CDR3nt: TGTGCCAGTGAACAGGGGAGCGTTGGGACCCAGCATTTT
j_gene: TRBJ1-5
abundance: NA
d_gene: TRBD1
v_gene: TRBV19

CDR3aa: CASSQEGASRGETQYF
CDR3nt: TGTGCCAGCAGCCAAGAAGGGGCTAGTAGGGGAGAGACCCAGTACTTC
j_gene: TRBJ2-5
abundance: once
d_gene: NA
v_gene: TRBV4-2

CDR3aa: CASSPGQATDTQYF
CDR3nt: TGTGCCAGCTCACCGGGACAGGCCACAGATACGCAGTATTTT
j_gene: TRBJ2-3
abundance: NA
d_gene: TRBD1
v_gene: TRBV18

CDR3aa: CASRPWGGTGELFF
CDR3nt: TGTGCCAGCAGACCCTGGGGGGGCACCGGGGAGCTGTTTTTT
j_gene: TRBJ2-2
abundance: NA
d_gene: TRBD2
v_gene: TRBV5-4

CDR3aa: CASSLTSRYTDTQYF
CDR3nt: TGCGCCAGCAGCTTGACTAGCCGATACACAGATACGCAGTATTTT
j_gene: TRBJ2-3
abundance: NA
d_gene: NA
v_gene: TRBV5-1

CDR3aa: CASSSGQGSGNTIYF
CDR3nt: TGTGCCAGCAGCTCGGGACAGGGATCTGGAAACACCATATATTTT
j_gene: TRBJ1-3
abundance: once
d_gene: TRBD1
v_gene: TRBV11-3

CDR3aa: CASSPLLPEAFF
CDR3nt: TGTGCCAGCAGCCCTCTACTGCCTGAAGCTTTCTTT
j_gene: TRBJ1-1
abundance: NA
d_gene: NA
v_gene: TRBV7-2

CDR3aa: CASSTLTGQATYNEQFF
CDR3nt: TGTGCCAGCAGTACCTTGACAGGTCAGGCTACCTACAATGAGCAGTTCTTC
j_gene: TRBJ2-1
abundance: NA
d_gene: NA
v_gene: TRBV27

CDR3aa: CASSLLPGQGSKNEQYF
CDR3nt: TGTGCCAGCAGTCTCCTCCCGGGACAGGGGAGTAAGAACGAGCAGTACTTC
j_gene: TRBJ2-7
abundance: NA
d_gene: TRBD1
v_gene: TRBV6-6

CDR3aa: CASSPIKLGTAGYEQFF
CDR3nt: TGTGCCAGCAGCCCGATTAAATTGGGGACAGCGGGCTATGAGCAGTTCTTC
j_gene: TRBJ2-1
abundance: NA
d_gene: NA
v_gene: TRBV14

CDR3aa: CASSFWTRRGETQYF
CDR3nt: TGTGCCAGCAGCTTTTGGACTAGGCGAGGGGAGACCCAGTACTTC
j_gene: TRBJ2-5
abundance: NA
d_gene: TRBD2
v_gene: TRBV7-2